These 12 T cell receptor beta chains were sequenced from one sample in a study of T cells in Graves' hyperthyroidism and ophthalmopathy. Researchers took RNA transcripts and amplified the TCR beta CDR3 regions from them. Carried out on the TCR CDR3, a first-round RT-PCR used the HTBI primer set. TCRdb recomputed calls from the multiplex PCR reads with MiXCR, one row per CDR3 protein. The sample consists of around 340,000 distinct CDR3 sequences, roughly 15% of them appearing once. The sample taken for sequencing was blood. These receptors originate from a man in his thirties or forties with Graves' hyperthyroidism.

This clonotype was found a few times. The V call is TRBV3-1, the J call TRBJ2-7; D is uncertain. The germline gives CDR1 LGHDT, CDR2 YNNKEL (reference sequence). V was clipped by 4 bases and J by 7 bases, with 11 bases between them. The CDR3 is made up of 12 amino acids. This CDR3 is CASSPRLEEQYF. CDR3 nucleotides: TGTGCCAGCAGCCCTCGTTTGGAGGAGCAGTACTTC.

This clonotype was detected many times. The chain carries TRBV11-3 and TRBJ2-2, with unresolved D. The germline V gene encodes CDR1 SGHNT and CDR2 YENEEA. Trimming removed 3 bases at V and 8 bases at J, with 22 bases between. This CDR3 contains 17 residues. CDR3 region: CASSFGRWQARSGELFF. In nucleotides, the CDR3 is TGTGCCAGCAGCTTCGGTCGTTGGCAGGCCCGGTCAGGGGAGCTGTTTTTT.

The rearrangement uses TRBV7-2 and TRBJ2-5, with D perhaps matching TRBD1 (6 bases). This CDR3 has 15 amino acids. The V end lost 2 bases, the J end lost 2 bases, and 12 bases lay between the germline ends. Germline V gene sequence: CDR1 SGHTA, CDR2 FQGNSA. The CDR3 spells CASSLYGGWQETQYF. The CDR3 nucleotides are TGTGCCAGCAGCTTATATGGGGGCTGGCAAGAGACCCAGTACTTC. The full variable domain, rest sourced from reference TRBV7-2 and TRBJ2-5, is GAGVSQSPSNKVTEKGKDVELRCDPISGHTALYWYRQSLGQGLEFLIYFQGNSAPDKSGLPSDRFSAERTGGSVSTLTIQRTQQEDSAVYLCASSLYGGWQETQYFGPGTRLLVL.

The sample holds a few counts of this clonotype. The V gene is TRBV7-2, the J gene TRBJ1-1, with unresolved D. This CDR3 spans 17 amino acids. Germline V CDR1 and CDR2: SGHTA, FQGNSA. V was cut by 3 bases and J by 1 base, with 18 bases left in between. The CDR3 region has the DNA TGTGCCAGCAGCTTCCGCAAAGTGGGCTTGGGGAACACTGAAGCTTTCTTT. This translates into CASSFRKVGLGNTEAFF.

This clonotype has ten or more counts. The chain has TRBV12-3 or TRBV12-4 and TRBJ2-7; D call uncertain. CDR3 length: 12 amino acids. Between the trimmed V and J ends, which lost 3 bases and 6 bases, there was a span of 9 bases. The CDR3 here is CASSFGVGEQYF. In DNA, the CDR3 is TGTGCCAGCAGTTTCGGTGTGGGCGAGCAGTACTTC.

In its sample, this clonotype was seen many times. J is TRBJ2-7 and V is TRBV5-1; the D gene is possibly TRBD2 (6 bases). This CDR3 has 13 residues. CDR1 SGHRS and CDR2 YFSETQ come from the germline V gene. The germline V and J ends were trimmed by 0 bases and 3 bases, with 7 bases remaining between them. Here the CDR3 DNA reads TGCGCCAGCAGCTTGGGGGGGGACTACGAGCAGTACTTC. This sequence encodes CASSLGGDYEQYF.

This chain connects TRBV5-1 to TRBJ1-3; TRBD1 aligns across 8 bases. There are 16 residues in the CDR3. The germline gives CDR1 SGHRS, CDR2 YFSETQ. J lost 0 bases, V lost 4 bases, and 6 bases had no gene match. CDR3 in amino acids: CASSQMTGDSGNTIYF. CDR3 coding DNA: TGCGCCAGCAGCCAAATGACAGGGGACTCTGGAAACACCATATATTTT.

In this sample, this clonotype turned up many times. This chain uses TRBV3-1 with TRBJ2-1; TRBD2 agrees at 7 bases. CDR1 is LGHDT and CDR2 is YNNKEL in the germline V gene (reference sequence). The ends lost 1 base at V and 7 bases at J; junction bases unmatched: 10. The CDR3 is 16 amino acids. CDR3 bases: TGTGCCAGCAGCCAAGTTTGGGCGGGAGCGGGGAATGAGCAGTTCTTC. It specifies CASSQVWAGAGNEQFF.

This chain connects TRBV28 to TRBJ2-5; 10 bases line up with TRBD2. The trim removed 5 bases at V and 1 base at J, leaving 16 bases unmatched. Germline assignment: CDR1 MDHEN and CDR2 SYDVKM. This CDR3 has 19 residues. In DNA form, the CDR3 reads TGTGCCAGCAGTATATTAAGCGGGAGGGCCTCCCACTCCCAAGAGACCCAGTACTTC. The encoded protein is CASSILSGRASHSQETQYF.

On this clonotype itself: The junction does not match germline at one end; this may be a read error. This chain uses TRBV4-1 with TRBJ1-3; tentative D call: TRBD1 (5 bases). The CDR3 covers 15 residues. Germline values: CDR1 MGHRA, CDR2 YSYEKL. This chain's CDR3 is CASSQDGGAGNTIYF. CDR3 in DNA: TGTGCCAGCAGCCAAGATGGGGGGGCTGGAAACACCATATATTTT.

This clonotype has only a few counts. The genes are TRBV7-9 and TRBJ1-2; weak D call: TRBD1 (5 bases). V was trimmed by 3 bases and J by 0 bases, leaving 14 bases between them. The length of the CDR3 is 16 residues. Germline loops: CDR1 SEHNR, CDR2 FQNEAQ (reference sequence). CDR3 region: CASSLTRDGANYGYTF. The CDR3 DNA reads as TGTGCCAGCAGCTTGACCCGGGACGGGGCTAACTATGGCTACACCTTC. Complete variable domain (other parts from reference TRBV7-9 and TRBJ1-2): DTGVSQNPRHKITKRGQNVTFRCDPISEHNRLYWYRQTLGQGPEFLTYFQNEAQLEKSRLLSDRFSAERPKGSFSTLEIQRTEQGDSAMYLCASSLTRDGANYGYTFGSGTRLTVV.

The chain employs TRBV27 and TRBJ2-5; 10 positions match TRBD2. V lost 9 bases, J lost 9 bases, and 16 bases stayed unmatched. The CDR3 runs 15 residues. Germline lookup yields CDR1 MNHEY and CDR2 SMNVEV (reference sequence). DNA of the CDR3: TGTGCCAGACCGACTAGCGGGCTTAGAGGGGAGGCCCAGTACTTC. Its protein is CARPTSGLRGEAQYF.